A selection of T cell receptor beta chains follows, all from one sample in a study of blood T cell repertoires in COVID-19. Profiled with immunoSEQ multiplex PCR; TCRdb holds only in-frame clones, not every one. The repertoire holds about 140,000 clones, approximately 88% seen once, with 5.5% in the top ten. Sequencing input: PBMCs or T cells enriched from blood (not recorded which). The receptors come from a man aged 35 to 55 with acute COVID-19. The CDR3 runs from the conserved cysteine through the conserved F or W. Each record gives: D gene, clone size, V gene, J gene, CDR3 DNA, CDR3 protein. A D gene is named only where the DNA matches it firmly. The size of a clone is reported for some rows only, either as once, few or many, or as a class for expanded clones.

-	-	TRBV28	TRBJ2-7	TGTGCCAGCACATCTGGGGGAGGCTCCTACGAGCAGTACTTC	CASTSGGGSYEQYF
TRBD1	-	TRBV18	TRBJ1-5	TGTGCCAGCTCGGGGGATAGGGACAGGGATAGCAATCAGCCCCAGCATTTT	CASSGDRDRDSNQPQHF
-	-	TRBV7-7	TRBJ2-3	TGTGCCAGCAGCAAAATGGAGTCTCAGCTCGATACGCAGTATTTT	CASSKMESQLDTQYF
TRBD1	-	TRBV24-1	TRBJ1-5	TGTGCCACCAGTGAACAAACTCACAGGGGTCAGAATCAGCCCCAGCATTTT	CATSEQTHRGQNQPQHF
-	-	TRBV7-2	TRBJ2-1	TGTGCCAGCAGCTCTCCTCCTTACAATGAGCAGTTCTTC	CASSSPPYNEQFF
-	-	TRBV5-1	TRBJ2-7	TGCGCCAGCAGCCCCCAGGAGGGCGGTTTCGTTTACGAGCAGTACTTC	CASSPQEGGFVYEQYF
-	-	TRBV15	TRBJ2-1	TGTGCCACCAGCAGAGATCGGAGGTCATACAATGAGCAGTTCTTC	CATSRDRRSYNEQFF
-	once	TRBV9	TRBJ2-5	TGTGCCAGCAGCACAAACGTGCAGGGCCGGGAGACCCAGTACTTC	CASSTNVQGRETQYF
TRBD1	-	TRBV3-1/TRBV3-2	TRBJ1-6	TGTGCCAGCAGCCAAGAACTTAACAGGGGGTTTGGTTCACCCCTCCACTTT	CASSQELNRGFGSPLHF
TRBD2	once	TRBV5-6	TRBJ2-5	TGTGCCAGCAGCTATAGCGGGAGGGCCTGGGAGACCCAGTACTTC	CASSYSGRAWETQYF
TRBD2	-	TRBV4-3	TRBJ2-7	TGCGCCAGCAGCCAATCATGGACGGGGGGCTACGAGCAGTACTTC	CASSQSWTGGYEQYF
TRBD2	-	TRBV10-3	TRBJ2-2	TGTGCCATCAGTGAGGGACTAGCGGGAGTATCGAACACCGGGGAGCTGTTTTTT	CAISEGLAGVSNTGELFF
TRBD1	-	TRBV5-4	TRBJ2-7	TGTGCCAGCAGCTTGGATGGACAGGGGGGACTAGATCCCTACGAGCAGTACTTC	CASSLDGQGGLDPYEQYF
-	-	TRBV27	TRBJ1-6	TGTGCCAGCAGTTTATTGGGACAAGACAATTCACCCCTCCACTTT	CASSLLGQDNSPLHF
-	once	TRBV7-9	TRBJ1-1	TGTGCCAGCAGCCTCCTGGGAGGGTTGTACACTGAAGCTTTCTTT	CASSLLGGLYTEAFF
-	-	TRBV5-4	TRBJ2-3	TGTGCCAGCAGCCTACAGGGTTCCACAGATACGCAGTATTTT	CASSLQGSTDTQYF
-	-	TRBV28	TRBJ1-4	TGTGCCAGCAGTTTATCTGGCACATTAGAAAAACTGTTTTTT	CASSLSGTLEKLFF
-	once	TRBV11-2	TRBJ1-2	TGTGCCAGCAGCTTAGATTCAGGGGACTATGGCTACACCTTC	CASSLDSGDYGYTF